One and the same sample provided the 17 T cell receptor beta chains below, sequenced in a study of T cell repertoires in aging, cancer and after chemotherapy. Rearranged V-D-J TRB sequences were amplified with a mixed TRB-A/B primer pool. TCRdb re-called the multiplex PCR reads through MiXCR, storing one row per CDR3 protein. The profile covers over 9,500 distinct CDR3 sequences, with 33% appearing a single time and 2.8% taken by the ten largest. The template was genomic DNA from peripheral blood, not RNA. Sequencing input: blood. Receptor source: a human donor in good health.

This clonotype came up a few times. V is TRBV6-6 and J is TRBJ2-3; 8 bases are shared with TRBD2. The CDR3 runs to 15 residues. The V and J ends lost 4 bases and 3 bases, in that order; junction bases with no gene match: 6. From germline, CDR1 is MNHNY and CDR2 SVGAGI (reference sequence). The CDR3, as DNA: TGTGCCAGCAGTTCGGGGGGGCCGAGGACAGATACGCAGTATTTT. Translating gives CASSSGGPRTDTQYF.

The J gene is TRBJ2-2, the V gene TRBV6-4; 13 bases are shared with TRBD2. The CDR3 consists of 17 residues. The V and J ends lost 4 bases and 0 bases, in that order; junction bases with no gene match: 2. Germline V gene sequence: CDR1 MRHNA, CDR2 SNTAGT. CDR3 in amino acids: CASSVTSGGANTGELFF. CDR3 nucleotide sequence: TGTGCCAGCAGTGTCACTAGCGGGGGGGCGAACACCGGGGAGCTGTTTTTT.

In its sample, this clonotype is medium-sized. This chain connects TRBV19 to TRBJ2-3; TRBD1 is a possible D gene (6 bases). Germline loops: CDR1 LNHDA, CDR2 SQIVND (reference sequence). Trimming took 4 bases from V and 2 from J, leaving 10 bases between them. The CDR3 contains 14 residues. In DNA form, the CDR3 reads TGTGCCAGTAGTAAGCGGACAGCCACAGATACGCAGTATTTT. It yields the protein CASSKRTATDTQYF.

V usage is TRBV24-1 and J usage is TRBJ2-5; D gene ambiguous. The CDR3 loop spans 11 amino acids. Trimming cost V 4 bases and J 7 bases, with 6 bases left between them. Germline loops: CDR1 KGHDR, CDR2 SFDVKD. The CDR3 DNA reads TGTGCCACCAGTGAAGGGTGGACCCAGTACTTC. Its translation is CATSEGWTQYF.

This clonotype was observed a few times. The CDR3, as DNA: TGTGCCAGCTCACCACTAGACTCTGGAAACACCATATATTTT. This gives the protein CASSPLDSGNTIYF. This sequence joins TRBV18 and TRBJ1-3; D remains ambiguous. Germline V gives CDR1 KGHSH, CDR2 LQKENI. V dropped 1 base and J dropped 0 bases, with 4 bases sitting between them. The CDR3 has 14 residues.

This clonotype came up a few times. The chain is built from TRBV18 and TRBJ2-5, with D perhaps TRBD1 (5 bases). The CDR3 is made up of 14 amino acids. Trimming left V 1 base short and J 2 bases short, with 8 bases between. The germline V gene encodes CDR1 KGHSH and CDR2 LQKENI. CDR3 loop: CASSPLQGQETQYF. In DNA form, the CDR3 reads TGTGCCAGCTCACCACTTCAGGGACAAGAGACCCAGTACTTC.

This clonotype has just a few counts. The chain employs TRBV19 and TRBJ1-2, with D possibly being TRBD1 (5 bases). The CDR3 length is 14 residues. Germline values: CDR1 LNHDA, CDR2 SQIVND (reference sequence). The germline V and J ends were trimmed by 7 bases and 3 bases, with 15 bases remaining between them. The CDR3 sequence: CASMLRGGHYGYTF. DNA of the CDR3: TGTGCCAGTATGCTCCGGGGCGGGCACTATGGCTACACCTTC.

This clonotype has just a few counts. The chain joins TRBV6-5 to TRBJ2-5; 7 nucleotides match TRBD2. CDR1 is MNHEY, CDR2 SVGAGI, per germline. The CDR3 runs to 16 residues. Trimming took 0 bases from V and 3 from J; bases not matched to a gene: 7. CDR3 DNA sequence: TGTGCCAGCAGTTACTCCCTGGGGGGGTTTGAAGAGACCCAGTACTTC. Translating gives CASSYSLGGFEETQYF.

This rearrangement joins TRBV20-1 to TRBJ2-1, with D uncertain. This CDR3 has 11 amino acids. Germline V gives CDR1 DFQATT, CDR2 SNEGSKA (reference sequence). V gave up 4 bases and J gave up 4 bases, with 5 bases separating them. CDR3 protein: CSATQYNEQFF. The DNA of the CDR3 is TGCAGTGCTACCCAGTACAATGAGCAGTTCTTC.

V is TRBV7-2 and J is TRBJ1-6; D is unresolved. The CDR3 totals 11 residues. CDR1 is SGHTA, CDR2 FQGNSA, per germline. Trimming took 5 bases from V and 19 from J, leaving 15 bases between them. The CDR3 region has the DNA TGTGCCAGCAGCCCGGGCAGACCTCTACACTTT. Translated, it gives CASSPGRPLHF. The full variable domain, completed using reference TRBV7-2 and TRBJ1-6, is GAGVSQSPSNKVTEKGKDVELRCDPISGHTALYWYRQSLGQGLEFLIYFQGNSAPDKSGLPSDRFSAERTGGSVSTLTIQRTQQEDSAVYLCASSPGRPLHFGNGTRLTVT.

The gene calls are TRBV7-9 and TRBJ1-6; tentative D call: TRBD1 (5 bases). CDR1 is SEHNR and CDR2 is FQNEAQ in the germline V gene (reference sequence). The CDR3 is 14 amino acids. The V and J ends lost 2 bases and 7 bases respectively, with 9 bases between them. The CDR3 nucleotides read TGTGCCAGCAGCTTACCCAGGGCCAATTCACCCCTCCACTTT. This translates into CASSLPRANSPLHF.

Here the CDR3 DNA reads TGCGCCAGCAGCTTGGCCTCAGTCACCGGGGAGCTGTTTTTT. Amino acid sequence: CASSLASVTGELFF. The chain employs TRBV5-1 and TRBJ2-2; no reliable D call. The CDR3 is 14 amino acids. V lost 0 bases to trimming and J lost 4 bases, with 7 bases between them. The germline gives CDR1 SGHRS, CDR2 YFSETQ. Looking up the rest from reference TRBV5-1 and TRBJ2-2 gives the full variable domain: KAGVTQTPRYLIKTRGQQVTLSCSPISGHRSVSWYQQTPGQGLQFLFEYFSETQRNKGNFPGRFSGRQFSNSRSEMNVSTLELGDSALYLCASSLASVTGELFFGEGSRLTVL.

The chain is built from TRBV7-9 and TRBJ2-7; D is unclear. Germline V gene data show CDR1 as SEHNR and CDR2 as FQNEAQ (reference sequence). The CDR3 spans 15 residues. The germline V and J ends were trimmed by 2 bases and 2 bases, with 13 bases remaining between them. The CDR3 loop is CASSLSHSTTYEQYF. DNA for the CDR3: TGTGCCAGCAGCTTATCACACTCCACGACCTACGAGCAGTACTTC.

The chain links TRBV11-1 to TRBJ1-2; D unclear. Germline V CDR1 and CDR2: SGHAT, FQDESV (reference sequence). V lost 4 bases and J 2 bases, leaving 11 bases between the germline ends. The CDR3 spans 14 residues. The CDR3 is CASSSLRRNYGYTF. DNA for the CDR3: TGTGCCAGCAGCTCCCTTAGACGGAACTATGGCTACACCTTC.

This clonotype has only a few counts. V gene TRBV6-5 combines with J gene TRBJ2-7, with 7 nucleotides matching TRBD1. This CDR3 has 15 amino acids. The germline CDR1 and CDR2 sequences are MNHEY and SVGAGI. Trimming cost V 5 bases and J 1 base; bases outside gene matches: 8. The CDR3 sequence: CASSQPGQASYEQYF. CDR3 in DNA: TGTGCCAGCAGTCAACCCGGACAGGCTTCCTACGAGCAGTACTTC.

Worth noting for this clonotype: At one end the junction does not follow the germline gene, possibly because of a read error. The chain recombines TRBV4-2 with TRBJ1-2; 7 positions match TRBD1. Per germline, CDR1 LGHNA and CDR2 YNFKEQ. This CDR3 has 15 residues. CDR3 protein: CASRQGVDPDYGYTF. Here the CDR3 DNA reads TGCGCCAGCCGGCAGGGGGTTGATCCGGACTATGGCTACACCTTC.

The V call is TRBV24-1, the J call TRBJ2-2, with D perhaps TRBD2 (6 bases). This CDR3 comprises 17 residues. Germline lookup yields CDR1 KGHDR and CDR2 SFDVKD. The ends were cut back, 4 bases at V and 2 bases at J, with 16 bases in the middle. DNA for the CDR3: TGTGCCACCAGTGACCTCCGGGACTGGCCCAACACCGGGGAGCTGTTTTTT. Translation gives CATSDLRDWPNTGELFF.